Included here is one T cell receptor (beta chain) sequence, with context. This clone was observed a few times. Its antigen is not yet known. Base-call qualities are not available, and no considerably larger clone is one nucleotide away. Per the germline V gene (reference sequence), MNHNY is the CDR1 and SVGAGI is the CDR2. Deletion took 2 bases off V and 5 bases off J, with a span of 12 bases between the germline ends. The CDR3, cysteine through phenylalanine, is 14 amino acids long. CDR3 DNA is the only sequence kept; it has 42 bases, read in frame from the first base. This sample stems from a study of beta chain features in type 1 diabetes listed by TCRdb under 2018. Regarding the complete study: Mean age, gender distribution, total cell number and subset yield were not different between patients and healthy donors. A total of 107,917,701 sorted cells were examined across all samples, and a strong correlation was observed between cell number per subset and RNA yield. In the study, recently diagnosed type 1 diabetes patients and matched healthy donors were compared on the TCRB repertoires of their sorted circulating CD4+ T cell subsets. Regulatory and stem cell-like memory subsets were obtained from only 8 patients and about 8 healthy donors, while naive and central memory subsets were obtained from all 30 or so donors.

From each donor, a single peripheral blood sample of 90 to 150 mL on average was drawn into heparinised tubes. Naive, central memory, regulatory and stem cell-like memory CD4+ T cells were sorted on a BD FACSAria II using a panel including CD45RO, CCR7, CD25, CD127, CD95 and CD27. A purity above 98% was achieved for all sorted populations. PBMCs were isolated right away by Lymphoprep density gradient centrifugation and were stained directly, without culture. So that batch effects would be minimized, each experiment stained and sorted samples in pairs, pairing one healthy donor with one patient. The entire isolated RNA was reverse transcribed using the High Capacity cDNA Reverse Transcription Kit, and thus expressed TCRB transcripts were sequenced. Deep immunoSEQ sequencing was applied to naive, central memory and regulatory T cell samples, giving an average of about 3.4 million total reads per sample. After sorted cells were lysed in RLT buffer, RNA was extracted with DNase-treated RNeasy Micro or Mini kits, with the choice depending on cell number. Each cell subset was processed on its own to prevent cross-contamination, while patient and healthy donor samples were processed together. The immunoSEQ multiplex PCR was used to amplify TCRB sequences from cDNA, yielding 87-bp fragments that span the CDR3 region. Amplicons were sequenced on the Illumina HiSeq platform. In the original analysis: Synthetic template baselines were used to correct PCR bias computationally, reads within Hamming distance 2 were collapsed, and singletons that could not be merged were discarded. Reads were aligned against IMGT to assign V, D and J genes, CDR3 length and insertions or deletions at six rearrangement sites. Within each subset, clonotype counts were normalized to the number of sorted cells before true diversity and Gini coefficients were calculated with the tcR R package. The overlap coefficient, calculated on TCRB nucleotide sequences, was used to measure repertoire sharing. As a proxy for the pre-selection repertoire, out-of-frame TCRB sequences from naive cells were analyzed. Drawn from immuneACCESS, this table holds only the in-frame rearrangements with V and J called that TCRdb kept. Clones are partly lost; checked studies trace under half to an unresolved V gene and leave the rest unexplained. V and J calls plus clone size are reproduced from that table; the DNA served to infer D and trimming. Recorded for this sample are 600,000 to 700,000 clones; around 11% of them occurred a single time. More than 0.095% of the sample lies in the top ten.

General findings and caveats noted by the study authors: Because small numbers of individuals were included in the HLA sub-analyses, any influence of HLA type on TCRB rearrangement was left unresolved. PCR may preferentially amplify shorter templates, but because patient and control samples were amplified and corrected together, any resulting skew would affect both groups equally. In all four CD4+ subsets, TCRB CDR3 length was moderately but significantly shorter in type 1 diabetes patients. At VDJ recombination sites, type 1 diabetes patients had fewer insertions and more deleted nucleotides, which implies abnormalities in thymic rearrangement. Because cDNA was sequenced instead of genomic DNA, highly expressing activated cells could be over-represented, though the groups showed no difference in activation or CD3 levels. Naive, central memory and regulatory TCRB repertoires appeared to be more alike among patients than among healthy donors.

The rearrangement combines TRBV6-6 with TRBJ2-5; the D gene is tentatively TRBD1 or TRBD2, each matching 6 bases. The receptor comes from a man in his thirties or forties with type 1 diabetes. The sequenced material came from naive CD4+ T cells from blood. The cell subset or site label here, explained by the study, means: true naive CD4+ T cells. The bases are TGTGCCAGCAGTTACGAGGGGGGCGTGGAGACCCAGTACTTC. Its protein is CASSYEGGVETQYF.